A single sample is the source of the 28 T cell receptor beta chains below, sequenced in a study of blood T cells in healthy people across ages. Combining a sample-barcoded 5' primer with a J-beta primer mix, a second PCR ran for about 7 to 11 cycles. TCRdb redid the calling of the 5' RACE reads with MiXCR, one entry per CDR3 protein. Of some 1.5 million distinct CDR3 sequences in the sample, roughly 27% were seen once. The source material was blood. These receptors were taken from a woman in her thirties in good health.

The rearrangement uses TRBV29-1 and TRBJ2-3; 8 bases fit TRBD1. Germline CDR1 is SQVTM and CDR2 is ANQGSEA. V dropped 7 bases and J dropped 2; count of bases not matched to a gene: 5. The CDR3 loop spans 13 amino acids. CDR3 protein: CSADRAATDTQYF. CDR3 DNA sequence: TGCAGCGCGGACAGGGCGGCCACAGATACGCAGTATTTT.

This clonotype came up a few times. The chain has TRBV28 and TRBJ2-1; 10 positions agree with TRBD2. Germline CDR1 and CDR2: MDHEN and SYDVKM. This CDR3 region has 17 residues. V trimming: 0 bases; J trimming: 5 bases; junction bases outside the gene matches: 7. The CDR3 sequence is CASSLWALAGRDNEQFF. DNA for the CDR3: TGTGCCAGCAGTTTATGGGCACTAGCGGGGCGGGACAATGAGCAGTTCTTC.

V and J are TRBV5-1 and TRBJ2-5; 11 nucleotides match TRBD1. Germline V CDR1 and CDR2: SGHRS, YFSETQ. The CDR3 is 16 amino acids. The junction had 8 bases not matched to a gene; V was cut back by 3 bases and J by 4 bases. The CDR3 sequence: CASSSTGTGGGETQYF. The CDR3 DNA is TGCGCCAGCAGCTCTACCGGGACAGGGGGGGGAGAGACCCAGTACTTC.

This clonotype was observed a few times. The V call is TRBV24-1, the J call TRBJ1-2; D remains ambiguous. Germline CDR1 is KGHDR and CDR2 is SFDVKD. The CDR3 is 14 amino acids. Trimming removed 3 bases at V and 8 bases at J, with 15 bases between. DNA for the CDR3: TGTGCCACCAGTGATGGGCGGTATTTCGGCGGCTACACCTTC. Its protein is CATSDGRYFGGYTF.

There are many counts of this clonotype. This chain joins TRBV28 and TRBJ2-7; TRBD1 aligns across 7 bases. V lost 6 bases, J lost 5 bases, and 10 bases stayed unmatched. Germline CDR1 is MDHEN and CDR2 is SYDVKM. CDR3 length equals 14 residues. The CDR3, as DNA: TGTGCCAGCAGAGAGACAGGGCTTCGGAACGAGCAGTACTTC. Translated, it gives CASRETGLRNEQYF.

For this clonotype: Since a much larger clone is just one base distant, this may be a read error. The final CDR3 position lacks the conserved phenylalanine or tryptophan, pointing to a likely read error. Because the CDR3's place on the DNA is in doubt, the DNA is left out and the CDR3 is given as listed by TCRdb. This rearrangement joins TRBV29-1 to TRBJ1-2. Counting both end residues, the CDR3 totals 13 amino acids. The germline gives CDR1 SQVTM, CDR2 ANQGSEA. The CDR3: CSAGEGTLKGYTC.

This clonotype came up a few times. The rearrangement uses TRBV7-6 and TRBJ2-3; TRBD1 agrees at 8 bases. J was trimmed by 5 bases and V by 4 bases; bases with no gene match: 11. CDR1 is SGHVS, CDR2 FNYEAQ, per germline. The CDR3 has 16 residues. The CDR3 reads CASSSSPGGGKDTQYF. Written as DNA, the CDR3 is TGTGCCAGCAGCTCCTCGCCAGGGGGCGGGAAAGATACGCAGTATTTT.

CDR3 loop: CASSLETASGNTIYF. The DNA for the CDR3 is TGTGCCAGCAGCTTAGAGACAGCCTCTGGAAACACCATATATTTT. The chain has TRBV7-2 and TRBJ1-3; weak D call: TRBD1 (5 bases). Trimming stripped 1 base from V and 0 bases from J, with 7 bases between. Germline-derived CDR1 and CDR2 are SGHTA and FQGNSA. CDR3 length: 15 amino acids.

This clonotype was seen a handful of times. The CDR3 DNA reads TGTGCCACCAGTGGACCCCGGGACAGCGCAGATACGCAGTATTTT. Amino acids: CATSGPRDSADTQYF. This chain uses TRBV24-1 with TRBJ2-3, with TRBD1 matching 7 bases. Germline V gene data show CDR1 as KGHDR and CDR2 as SFDVKD. The CDR3 covers 15 residues. Unmatched junction bases numbered 8, after V lost 5 bases and J lost 4 bases.

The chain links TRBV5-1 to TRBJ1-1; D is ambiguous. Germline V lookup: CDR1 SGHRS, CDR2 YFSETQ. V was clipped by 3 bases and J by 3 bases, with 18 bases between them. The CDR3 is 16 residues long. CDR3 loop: CASSSRGGPGHTEAFF. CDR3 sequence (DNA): TGCGCCAGCAGCTCCCGTGGTGGGCCCGGGCACACTGAAGCTTTCTTT.

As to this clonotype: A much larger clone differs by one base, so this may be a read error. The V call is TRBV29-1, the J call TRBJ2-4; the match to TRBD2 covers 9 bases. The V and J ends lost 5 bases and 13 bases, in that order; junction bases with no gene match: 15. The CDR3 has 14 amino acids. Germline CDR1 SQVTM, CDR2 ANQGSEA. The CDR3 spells CSVFSGSPYNEQYF. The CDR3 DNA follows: TGCAGCGTTTTTAGCGGGAGCCCCTACAATGAGCAGTACTTC.

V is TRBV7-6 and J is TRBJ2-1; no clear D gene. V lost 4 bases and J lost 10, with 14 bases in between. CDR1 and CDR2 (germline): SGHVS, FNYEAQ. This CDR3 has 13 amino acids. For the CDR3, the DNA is TGTGCCAGCAGCTCCCTCTTAATCTCCGAGCAGTTCTTC. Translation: CASSSLLISEQFF.

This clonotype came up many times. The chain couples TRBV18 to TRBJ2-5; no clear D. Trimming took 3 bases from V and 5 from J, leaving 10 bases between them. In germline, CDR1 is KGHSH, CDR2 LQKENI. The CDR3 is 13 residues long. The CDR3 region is CASSPPGLETQYF. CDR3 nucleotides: TGTGCCAGCTCACCCCCCGGGTTGGAGACCCAGTACTTC. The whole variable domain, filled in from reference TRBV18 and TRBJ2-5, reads NAGVMQNPRHLVRRRGQEARLRCSPMKGHSHVYWYRQLPEEGLKFMVYLQKENIIDESGMPKERFSAEFPKEGPSILRIQQVVRGDSAAYFCASSPPGLETQYFGPGTRLLVL.

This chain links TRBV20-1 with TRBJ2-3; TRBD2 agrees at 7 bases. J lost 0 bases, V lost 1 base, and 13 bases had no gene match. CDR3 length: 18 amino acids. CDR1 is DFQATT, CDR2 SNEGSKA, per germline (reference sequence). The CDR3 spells CSARGFPSGATSTDTQYF. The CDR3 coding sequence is TGCAGTGCTAGAGGGTTCCCTAGCGGAGCAACTAGCACAGATACGCAGTATTTT.

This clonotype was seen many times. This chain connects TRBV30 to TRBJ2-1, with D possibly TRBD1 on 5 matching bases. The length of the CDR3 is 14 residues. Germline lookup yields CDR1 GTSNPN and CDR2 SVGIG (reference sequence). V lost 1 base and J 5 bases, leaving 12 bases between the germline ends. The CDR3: CAWSEGLGDNEQFF. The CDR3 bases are TGTGCCTGGAGTGAGGGGTTGGGTGACAATGAGCAGTTCTTC.

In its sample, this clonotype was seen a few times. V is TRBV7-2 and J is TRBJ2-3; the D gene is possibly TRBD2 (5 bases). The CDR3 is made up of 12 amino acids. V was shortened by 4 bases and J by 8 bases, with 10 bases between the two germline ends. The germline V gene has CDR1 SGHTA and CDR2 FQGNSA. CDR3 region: CASSWVAGTQYF. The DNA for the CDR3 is TGTGCCAGCAGCTGGGTGGCGGGTACGCAGTATTTT.

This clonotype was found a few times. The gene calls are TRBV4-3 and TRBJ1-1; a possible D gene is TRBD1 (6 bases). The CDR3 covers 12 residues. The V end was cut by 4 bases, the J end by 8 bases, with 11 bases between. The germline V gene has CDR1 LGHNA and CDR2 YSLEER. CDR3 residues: CASSRKGDEAFF. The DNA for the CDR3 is TGCGCCAGCAGCCGGAAGGGGGACGAAGCTTTCTTT.

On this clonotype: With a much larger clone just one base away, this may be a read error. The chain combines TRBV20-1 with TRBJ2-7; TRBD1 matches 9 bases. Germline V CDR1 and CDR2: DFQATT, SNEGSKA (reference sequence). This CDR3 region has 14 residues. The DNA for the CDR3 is TGCAGTGCTAGGGGACAGGGAAACTTGGGGGAGCCGTACTTC. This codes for CSARGQGNLGEPYF.

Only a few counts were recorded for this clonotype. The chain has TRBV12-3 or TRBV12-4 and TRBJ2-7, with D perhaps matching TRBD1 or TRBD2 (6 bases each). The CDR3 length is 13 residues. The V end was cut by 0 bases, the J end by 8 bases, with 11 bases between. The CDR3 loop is CASSLAGGGKQYF. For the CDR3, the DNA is TGTGCCAGCAGTTTAGCGGGGGGCGGCAAGCAGTACTTC.

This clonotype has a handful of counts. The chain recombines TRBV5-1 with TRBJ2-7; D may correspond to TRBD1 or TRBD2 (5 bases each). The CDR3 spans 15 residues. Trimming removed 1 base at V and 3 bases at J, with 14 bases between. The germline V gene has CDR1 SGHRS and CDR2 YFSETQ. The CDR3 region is CASSLIWDGGYEQYF. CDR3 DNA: TGCGCCAGCAGCTTGATATGGGACGGTGGCTACGAGCAGTACTTC.

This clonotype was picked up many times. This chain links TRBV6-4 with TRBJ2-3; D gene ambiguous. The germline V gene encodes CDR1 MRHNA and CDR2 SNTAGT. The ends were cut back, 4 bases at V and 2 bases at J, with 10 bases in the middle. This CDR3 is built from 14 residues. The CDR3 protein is CASSGNEPTDTQYF. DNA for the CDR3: TGTGCCAGCAGTGGTAATGAGCCCACAGATACGCAGTATTTT.

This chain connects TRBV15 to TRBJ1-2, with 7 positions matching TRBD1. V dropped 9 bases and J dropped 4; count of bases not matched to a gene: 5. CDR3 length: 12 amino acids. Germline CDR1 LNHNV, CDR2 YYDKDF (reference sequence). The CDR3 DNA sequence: TGTGCCACAGCCCGGGACAGCTATGGCTACACCTTC. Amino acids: CATARDSYGYTF.

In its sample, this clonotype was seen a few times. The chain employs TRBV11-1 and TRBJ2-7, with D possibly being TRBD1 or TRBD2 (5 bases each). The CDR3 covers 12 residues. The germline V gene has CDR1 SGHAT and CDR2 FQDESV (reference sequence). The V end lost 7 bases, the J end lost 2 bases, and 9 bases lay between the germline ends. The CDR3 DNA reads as TGTGCCAGCACTGGGGGAACCTACGAGCAGTACTTC. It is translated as CASTGGTYEQYF. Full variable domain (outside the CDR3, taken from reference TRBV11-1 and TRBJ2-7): EAEVAQSPRYKITEKSQAVAFWCDPISGHATLYWYRQILGQGPELLVQFQDESVVDDSQLPKDRFSAERLKGVDSTLKIQPAELGDSAMYLCASTGGTYEQYFGPGTRLTVT.

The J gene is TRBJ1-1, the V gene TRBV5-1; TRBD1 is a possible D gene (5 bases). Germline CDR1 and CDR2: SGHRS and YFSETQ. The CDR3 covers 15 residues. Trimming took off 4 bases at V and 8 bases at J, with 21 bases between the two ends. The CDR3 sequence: CASSPTGQGVAEAFF. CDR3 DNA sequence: TGCGCCAGCAGCCCCACCGGGCAGGGAGTTGCGGAAGCTTTCTTT.

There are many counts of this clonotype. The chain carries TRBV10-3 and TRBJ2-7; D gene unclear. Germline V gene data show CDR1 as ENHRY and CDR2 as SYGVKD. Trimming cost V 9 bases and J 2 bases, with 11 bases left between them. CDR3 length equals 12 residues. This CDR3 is CAMASGAYEQYF. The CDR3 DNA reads TGTGCCATGGCCAGTGGCGCCTACGAGCAGTACTTC.

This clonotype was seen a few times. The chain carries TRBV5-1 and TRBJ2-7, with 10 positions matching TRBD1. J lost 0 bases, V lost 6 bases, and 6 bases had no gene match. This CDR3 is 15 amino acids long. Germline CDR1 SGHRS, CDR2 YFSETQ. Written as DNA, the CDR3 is TGCGCCAGCACCCTGACAGGGGGCCTCTCCTACGAGCAGTACTTC. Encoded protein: CASTLTGGLSYEQYF.

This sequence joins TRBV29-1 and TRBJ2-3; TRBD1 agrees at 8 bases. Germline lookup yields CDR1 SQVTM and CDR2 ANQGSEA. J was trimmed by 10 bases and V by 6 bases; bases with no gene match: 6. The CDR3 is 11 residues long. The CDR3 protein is CSVTTGESQYF. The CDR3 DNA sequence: TGCAGCGTCACGACAGGGGAGTCGCAGTATTTT.

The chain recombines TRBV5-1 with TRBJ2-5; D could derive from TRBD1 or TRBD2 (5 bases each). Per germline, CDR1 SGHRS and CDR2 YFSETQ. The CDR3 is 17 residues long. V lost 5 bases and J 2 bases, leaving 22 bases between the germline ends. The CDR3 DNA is TGCGCCAGCAGAAACCGGGGCCCTTGGACAATACAAGAGACCCAGTACTTC. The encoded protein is CASRNRGPWTIQETQYF. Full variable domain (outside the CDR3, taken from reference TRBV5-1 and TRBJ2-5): KAGVTQTPRYLIKTRGQQVTLSCSPISGHRSVSWYQQTPGQGLQFLFEYFSETQRNKGNFPGRFSGRQFSNSRSEMNVSTLELGDSALYLCASRNRGPWTIQETQYFGPGTRLLVL.